This T cell receptor (beta chain) was recorded in a study of T cells after yellow fever vaccination. The CDR3 loop spans 12 amino acids. The trim removed 7 bases at V and 4 bases at J, leaving 2 bases unmatched. CDR1 is DFQATT, CDR2 SNEGSKA, per germline (reference sequence). The 5'RACE template-switching step produced TCR cDNA and added a universal primer site and UMIs. TCRdb re-called the 5' RACE reads with MiXCR, one entry per CDR3 protein. Of about 210,000 distinct CDR3 sequences listed, 6.7% are singletons. This clonotype was counted ten times or more. Sequencing used CD4+ T cells sorted from PBMCs, obtained on the day of the yellow fever booster vaccination. The genes are TRBV20-1 and TRBJ1-5, with 9 bases lining up with TRBD1. The receptor was derived from a man aged 25-40 years who received the YFV17D yellow fever vaccine. For the CDR3, the DNA is TGCAGTGGGGGACAGGGTAATCAGCCCCAGCATTTT. It codes for CSGGQGNQPQHF.